Listed below are T cell receptor beta chains from one sample, sequenced in a study of cytomegalovirus exposure and HLA in healthy donors. Assay used: immunoSEQ multiplex PCR; TCRdb lists only in-frame clones, some missing. The repertoire consists of 100,000 to 150,000 clones, with approximately 79% occurring once and the leading ten covering around 3.7%. Sequences were obtained from PBMCs. The receptors stem from a man aged 25-40 years in good health and CMV-seronegative. CDR3s include the opening cysteine and the closing phenylalanine or tryptophan. The order of the fields is J gene, V gene, clone size, D gene, CDR3 DNA, CDR3 protein. A D gene is named only where the DNA matches it firmly. Only some rows state a clone size, as once, few, many or a class for expanded clones.

TRBJ2-7,TRBV5-6,.,.,TGTGCCAGCAGCTTGAGGGGCTACTCCTACGAGCAGTACTTC,CASSLRGYSYEQYF
TRBJ2-1,TRBV7-2,.,.,TGTGCCACCACAGATCCGGCCAATGAGCAGTTCTTC,CATTDPANEQFF
TRBJ1-1,TRBV19,.,TRBD1,TGTGCCAGTAGTGGGGGGACAGGACGGAACACTGAAGCTTTCTTT,CASSGGTGRNTEAFF
TRBJ2-7,TRBV27,.,TRBD2,TGTGCCAGCAGAGGACTAGCCCCCTACGAGCAGTACTTC,CASRGLAPYEQYF
TRBJ2-7,TRBV28,.,.,TGTGCCAGCACCAACACCGGGACAAAAGAGCAGTACTTC,CASTNTGTKEQYF
TRBJ1-1,TRBV7-2,once,TRBD1,TGTGCCAGCAGCGAACGGACAGGGGAATATACTGAAGCTTTCTTT,CASSERTGEYTEAFF
TRBJ2-1,TRBV9,once,TRBD2,TGTGCCAGCAGCGTAAGCGGTCGTCTAGCGGGCAATGAGCAGTTCTTC,CASSVSGRLAGNEQFF
TRBJ2-7,TRBV19,.,TRBD2,TGTGCCAGTAGTATGGGCGGGGGGTACGAGCAGTACTTC,CASSMGGGYEQYF
TRBJ1-3,TRBV9,.,TRBD1,TGTGCCAGCAGCATTACAGGGGACTCTGGGAACATCATATATTTT,CASSITGDSGNIIYF
TRBJ2-3,TRBV25-1,.,TRBD2,TGTGCCAGCAGTGACCTACGACTAGCGGGGGCCCACACAGATACGCAGTATTTT,CASSDLRLAGAHTDTQYF
TRBJ1-2,TRBV18,.,TRBD1,TGTGCCAGCTCACCATCTCAGGCCGGGACAGGGGAATATGGCTACACCTTC,CASSPSQAGTGEYGYTF
TRBJ2-3,TRBV15,.,.,TGTGCCACCAGCAGAGGGTCTAGCCCAGATACGCAGTATTTT,CATSRGSSPDTQYF
TRBJ2-7,TRBV11-3,.,TRBD2,TGTGCCAGCAGCTTTGGTTTGTGGCTAGCGGGGGGGCTGTCGGATCATGGGCAGTACTTC,CASSFGLWLAGGLSDHGQYF
TRBJ2-2,TRBV5-1,.,TRBD2,TGCGCCAGCAGCCCAGGACTAGCGGGGGCCGGGGAGCTGTTTTTT,CASSPGLAGAGELFF
TRBJ2-1,TRBV15,few,TRBD1,TGTGCCACCAGCAGAGCTCCCCGGGACAGGGTCGGAGATGAGCAGTTCTTC,CATSRAPRDRVGDEQFF
TRBJ2-7,TRBV28,few,TRBD1,TGTGCCAGCAGTGGTCAGACAGGGGCAGATTCCTACGAGCAGTACTTC,CASSGQTGADSYEQYF
TRBJ1-2,TRBV4-1,.,TRBD1,TGCGCCAGCAGCCAAGCCCACGACAGGGGGAAGAACGGCTACACCTTC,CASSQAHDRGKNGYTF
TRBJ1-1,TRBV18,.,.,TGTGCCAGCTCACCTCTTCTCGCCGGTGAGAACACTGAAGCTTTCTTT,CASSPLLAGENTEAFF
TRBJ1-1,TRBV18,.,.,TGTGCCAGGGCGGGGCAGAGAGACACTGAAGCTTTCTTT,CARAGQRDTEAFF
TRBJ2-5,TRBV4-1,.,TRBD2,TGCGCCAGCAGCCAAGTGGGCCTAGCGGGGGGACTCGGGGAGACCCAGTACTTC,CASSQVGLAGGLGETQYF
TRBJ2-5,TRBV5-4,.,TRBD2,TGTGCCAGCAGCTTAAGCGGGGGGGTGGGGGAGACCCAGTACTTC,CASSLSGGVGETQYF
TRBJ1-1,TRBV7-9,few,.,TGTGCCAGCAGCTTAGTTGAACATTCGAACACTGAAGCTTTCTTT,CASSLVEHSNTEAFF
TRBJ1-1,TRBV9,few,.,TGTGCCAGCAGCGTAGGAGGTTACACTGAAGCTTTCTTT,CASSVGGYTEAFF
TRBJ1-1,TRBV7-3,once,.,TGTGCCAGCAGCTTAAGGGGGGGGGTGAACACTGAAGCTTTCTTT,CASSLRGGVNTEAFF
TRBJ2-1,TRBV19,.,TRBD2,TGTGCCAGTAGAAATAGCGGGGGCGGGAATGAGCAGTTCTTC,CASRNSGGGNEQFF
TRBJ1-2,TRBV19,.,.,TGTGCCAGTTTTAACAGCTCTAACTATGGCTACACCTTC,CASFNSSNYGYTF
TRBJ2-7,TRBV7-3,.,.,TGTGCCAGCAGCTTAACGGTCATGAGCGGGCAGTACTTC,CASSLTVMSGQYF
TRBJ1-6,TRBV4-1,once,TRBD1,TGCGCCAGCAGCCCCGGACAGGGTGATTCACCCCTCCACTTT,CASSPGQGDSPLHF
TRBJ2-6,TRBV2,.,TRBD1,TGTGCCATCGTCTTTGGACAGGCCTCTGGGGCCAACGTCCTGACTTTC,CAIVFGQASGANVLTF
TRBJ2-6,TRBV30,.,TRBD1,TGTGCCTGGGGAACGGGACAGGGTTCCCTGACTTTC,CAWGTGQGSLTF
TRBJ1-6,TRBV6-1,.,.,TGTGCCAGCAGTGAAGTTTGGGCCCCTTATAATTCACCCCTCCACTTT,CASSEVWAPYNSPLHF
TRBJ2-3,TRBV4-3,few,TRBD1,TGCGCCAGCAGCCAAGGGGCCGGGACAGGGGATACAGATACGCAGTATTTT,CASSQGAGTGDTDTQYF
TRBJ2-5,TRBV19,.,.,TGTGCCAGTAGTATGGCCCAGGGGGAGACCCAGTACTTC,CASSMAQGETQYF
TRBJ2-1,TRBV19,.,TRBD1,TGTGCCAGTAGTCGCCTCGAGGGGGCGAATGAGCAGTTCTTC,CASSRLEGANEQFF
TRBJ1-1,TRBV5-6,.,.,TGTGCCAGCCGCGAGGCTGACACTGAAGCTTTCTTT,CASREADTEAFF
TRBJ2-1,TRBV19,.,.,TGTGCCAGTAGTGACACAGGGTACAATGAGCAGTTCTTC,CASSDTGYNEQFF
TRBJ2-3,TRBV18,few,TRBD2,TGTGCCAGCTCACCAAGACAACCGGGGGGGCCTGAGACAGATACGCAGTATTTT,CASSPRQPGGPETDTQYF
TRBJ2-3,TRBV10-3,few,.,TGTGCCATCAGTGAGTCTGGGGGGAGAGCTAGCACAGATACGCAGTATTTT,CAISESGGRASTDTQYF
TRBJ2-3,TRBV2,once,.,TGTGCCAGCAGCCGGGAACGGGATACGCAGTATTTT,CASSRERDTQYF
TRBJ2-7,TRBV2,.,TRBD2,TGTGCCAGCATCATGGGGCTAGCGGGGGGGCCCAACGAGCAGTACTTC,CASIMGLAGGPNEQYF
TRBJ1-3,TRBV7-9,.,.,TGTGCCAGCAGCCCGAGGACAGCGCGCTCTGGAAACACCATATATTTT,CASSPRTARSGNTIYF
TRBJ1-5,TRBV28,.,TRBD1,TGTGCCAGCAGTTTACTTGGACAGGGAGATCAGCCCCAGCATTTT,CASSLLGQGDQPQHF
TRBJ2-5,TRBV7-9,.,TRBD2,TGTGCCAGCAGCTCGGGACTAGCGGGTGAGACCCAGTACTTC,CASSSGLAGETQYF
TRBJ2-7,TRBV7-9,.,.,TGTGCCAGCAGCCGCGGGGACGAGCAGTACTTC,CASSRGDEQYF
TRBJ2-5,TRBV15,few,TRBD2,TGTGCCACCAGCAGCATACCCGGTCAGCGGGGGGGAGAGACCCAGTACTTC,CATSSIPGQRGGETQYF
TRBJ2-7,TRBV18,few,TRBD1,TGTGCCAGCTCACCACTGACAGGGAGCTCCTACGAGCAGTACTTC,CASSPLTGSSYEQYF
TRBJ2-5,TRBV7-9,.,TRBD2,TGTGCCAGCAACCCCTCTAGCGGGGGCCCTCTCCAGTACTTC,CASNPSSGGPLQYF
TRBJ1-6,TRBV16,.,.,TGTGCCAGCAGCCGCTGGAGGGATAATTCACCCCTCCACTTT,CASSRWRDNSPLHF
TRBJ2-2,TRBV6-5,.,.,TGTGCCAGCAGCCGGGGGACGAACACCGGGGAGCTGTTTTTT,CASSRGTNTGELFF
TRBJ2-7,TRBV7-6,few,TRBD2,TGTGCCAGCAGCTTAGAGGCCGGGAGTAGCGGGGGCTCCTCCTACGAGCAGTACTTC,CASSLEAGSSGGSSYEQYF
TRBJ1-2,TRBV5-6,.,TRBD1,TGTGCCAGCAGCTTGGAAGGGGCAGGGGGCTTCTACACCTTC,CASSLEGAGGFYTF
TRBJ1-2,TRBV5-6,.,.,TGTGCCAGCAGACCGTACTCGGGGGGCGCGGACTATGGCTACACCTTC,CASRPYSGGADYGYTF
TRBJ2-1,TRBV5-1,.,TRBD1,TGCGCCAGCAGCCTAGGACAGGGGGTGAATGAGCAGTTCTTC,CASSLGQGVNEQFF
TRBJ1-5,TRBV7-2,once,.,TGTGCCAGCAGCTTAGCAGGGGAATTGAGTCTGCCCCAGCATTTT,CASSLAGELSLPQHF
TRBJ1-1,TRBV28,.,.,TGTGCCAGCAGTTTAGTAGACAGAACTGAAGCTTTCTTT,CASSLVDRTEAFF
TRBJ2-4,TRBV6-1,.,.,TGTGCCAGCAGTGAGGAATGGGGAGGTCCTAACATTCAGTACTTC,CASSEEWGGPNIQYF
TRBJ1-2,TRBV25-1,.,.,TGTGCCAGCGGTCCGGGAGGCTATGGCTACACCTTC,CASGPGGYGYTF
TRBJ2-1,TRBV16,few,TRBD2,TGTGCCAGCAGCCAATCGACAGCGGGATTTTACAATGAGCAGTTCTTC,CASSQSTAGFYNEQFF
TRBJ1-4,TRBV5-4,.,.,TGTGCCAGCAGCTTGGCGGCAGGGAACGAAAAACTGTTTTTT,CASSLAAGNEKLFF